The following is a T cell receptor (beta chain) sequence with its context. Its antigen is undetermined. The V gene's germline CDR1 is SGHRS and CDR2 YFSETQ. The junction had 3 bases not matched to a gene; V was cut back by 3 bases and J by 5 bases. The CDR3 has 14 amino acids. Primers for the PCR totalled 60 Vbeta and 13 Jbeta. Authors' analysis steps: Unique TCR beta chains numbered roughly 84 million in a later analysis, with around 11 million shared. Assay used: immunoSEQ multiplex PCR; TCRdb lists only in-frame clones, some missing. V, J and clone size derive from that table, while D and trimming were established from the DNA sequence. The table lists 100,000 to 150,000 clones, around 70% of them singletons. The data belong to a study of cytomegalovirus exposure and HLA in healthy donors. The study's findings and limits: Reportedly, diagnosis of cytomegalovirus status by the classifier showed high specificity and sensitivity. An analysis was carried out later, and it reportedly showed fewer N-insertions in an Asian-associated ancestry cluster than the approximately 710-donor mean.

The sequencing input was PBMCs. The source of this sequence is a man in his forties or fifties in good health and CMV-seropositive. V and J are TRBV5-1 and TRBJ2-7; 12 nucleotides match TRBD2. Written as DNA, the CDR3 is TGCGCCAGCAGCTCGACTAGCGGGAGCCACGAGCAGTACTTC. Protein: CASSSTSGSHEQYF.